This passage covers 27 T cell receptor beta chains from one sample sequenced in a study of Tregs in tolerant kidney transplant recipients. No antigen has been identified for these receptors. Sequencing was performed with immunoSEQ multiplex PCR; in TCRdb, only in-frame clones are kept and a portion is missing. The sample has approximately 44,000 clones; roughly 95% are singletons. The sequencing input was Tregs from blood cultured with allogeneic cells. All receptors derive from a human donor in good health.

The chain links TRBV5-6 to TRBJ2-4; no clear D gene. V lost 4 bases to trimming and J lost 8 bases, with 16 bases between them. The CDR3 extends over 14 amino acids. Germline assignment: CDR1 SGHDT and CDR2 YYEEEE. CDR3: CASSPSRAADIQYF. The CDR3 DNA sequence: TGTGCCAGCAGCCCTAGTAGGGCGGCGGACATTCAGTACTTC.

This clone appeared a single time. The V gene is TRBV7-2, the J gene TRBJ2-7; unclear D gene. CDR3 length: 13 residues. Germline V lookup: CDR1 SGHTA, CDR2 FQGNSA. The V end was cut by 3 bases, the J end by 4 bases, with 10 bases between. The CDR3 here is CASSFGQEYEQYF. The CDR3 nucleotides are TGTGCCAGCAGCTTCGGGCAAGAATACGAGCAGTACTTC.

The V call is TRBV5-1, the J call TRBJ2-3; 8 bases align to TRBD1. Trimming at V came to 2 bases and at J to 2 bases, leaving 4 bases not matched to a gene. CDR1 and CDR2 (germline): SGHRS, YFSETQ. The CDR3 length is 15 residues. CDR3 sequence (DNA): TGCGCCAGCAGCTTTGGACAGGGCTCCACAGATACGCAGTATTTT. This gives the protein CASSFGQGSTDTQYF.

The V gene is TRBV18, the J gene TRBJ2-3, with a weak D call TRBD1 (5 bases). The CDR3 runs to 14 residues. Germline V gene lookup returns CDR1 KGHSH and CDR2 LQKENI. V dropped 3 bases and J dropped 1 base, with 8 bases sitting between them. CDR3 bases: TGTGCCAGCTCACCTGGGGCGGGCACAGATACGCAGTATTTT. Translating gives CASSPGAGTDTQYF.

The CDR3 region is CASSEQGAYNEQFF. In DNA, the CDR3 is TGCGCCAGCAGTGAACAGGGGGCCTACAATGAGCAGTTCTTC. V and J are TRBV10-1 and TRBJ2-1; 8 nucleotides align to TRBD1. This CDR3 contains 14 residues. V lost 3 bases and J lost 2; bases outside the gene matches: 0. Per germline, CDR1 WNHNN and CDR2 SYGVQD (reference sequence).

The J gene is TRBJ1-4, the V gene TRBV4-1, with D uncertain. V shed 1 base and J shed 8 bases, with 14 bases lying between them. The CDR3 sequence is 15 residues long. Per the germline V gene, CDR1 is MGHRA and CDR2 is YSYEKL. CDR3 sequence: CASSQGPLLGEKLFF. The CDR3, as DNA: TGCGCCAGCAGCCAAGGTCCTCTTTTAGGAGAAAAACTGTTTTTT.

This rearrangement joins TRBV5-1 to TRBJ2-7; D remains ambiguous. Trimming removed 0 bases at V and 3 bases at J, with 13 bases between. The CDR3 consists of 15 residues. CDR1 and CDR2 from the germline V gene are SGHRS and YFSETQ. The CDR3 bases are TGCGCCAGCAGCTTGGCCGGCAGGAAGTTCTACGAGCAGTACTTC. It codes for CASSLAGRKFYEQYF.

The gene calls are TRBV7-6 and TRBJ2-3, with 8 bases fitting TRBD2. J gave up 3 bases and V 5 bases, and 19 bases lay outside the gene matches. The CDR3 extends over 19 amino acids. Per the germline V gene, CDR1 is SGHVS and CDR2 is FNYEAQ. CDR3: CASSRNSPISGMGTDTQYF. In DNA form, the CDR3 reads TGTGCCAGCAGCCGAAATTCCCCTATTAGCGGGATGGGAACAGATACGCAGTATTTT.

The genes are TRBV27 and TRBJ1-4; 8 positions agree with TRBD1. The CDR3 spans 15 residues. CDR1 is MNHEY, CDR2 SMNVEV, per germline (reference sequence). V gave up 5 bases and J gave up 4 bases; unmatched junction bases: 6. CDR3 residues: CASSPGQGVNEKLFF. The CDR3 bases are TGTGCCAGCAGTCCCGGACAGGGCGTTAATGAAAAACTGTTTTTT.

The chain uses TRBV30 and TRBJ1-5; possibly TRBD1 for D (5 bases). The CDR3 runs to 14 residues. With 0 bases removed from V and 5 bases from J, the gap between germline ends came to 11 bases. CDR1 and CDR2 (germline): GTSNPN, SVGIG (reference sequence). The CDR3 loop reads CAWSVDGGDQPQHF. Written as DNA, the CDR3 is TGTGCCTGGAGTGTAGACGGGGGGGATCAGCCCCAGCATTTT.

V usage is TRBV11-1 and J usage is TRBJ1-5; D gene ambiguous. Germline CDR1 and CDR2: SGHAT and FQDESV (reference sequence). CDR3 length: 17 residues. V was trimmed by 3 bases and J by 1 base, leaving 16 bases between them. Here the CDR3 DNA reads TGTGCCAGCAGCTTGAAGGAGTGGCAGGCGAGCAATCAGCCCCAGCATTTT. It is translated as CASSLKEWQASNQPQHF.

The rearrangement joins TRBV7-9 to TRBJ1-3, with 9 bases matching TRBD1. Trimming cost V 4 bases and J 7 bases; bases outside gene matches: 11. The CDR3 is 16 residues long. Germline CDR1 is SEHNR and CDR2 is FQNEAQ (reference sequence). CDR3 in amino acids: CASSSIGTGTRNTIYF. For the CDR3, the DNA is TGTGCCAGCAGCTCGATCGGGACAGGGACAAGGAACACCATATATTTT.

This rearrangement joins TRBV5-4 to TRBJ1-2; D is uncertain. CDR3 length: 13 residues. Per germline, CDR1 SGHNT and CDR2 YYREEE (reference sequence). With 4 bases removed from V and 1 base from J, the gap between germline ends came to 8 bases. The CDR3 region has the DNA TGTGCCAGCAGCCAACGGGATAACTATGGCTACACCTTC. This translates into CASSQRDNYGYTF.

This clone was seen only a few times. V is TRBV18 and J is TRBJ2-1; TRBD2 matches at 11 bases. V was clipped by 8 bases and J by 6 bases; unmatched bases: 6. Per the germline V gene, CDR1 is KGHSH and CDR2 is LQKENI. This CDR3 region has 14 residues. Here the CDR3 reads CASDSGRVANEQFF. The CDR3 DNA reads as TGTGCCAGCGATAGCGGGAGGGTCGCCAATGAGCAGTTCTTC.

V and J are TRBV6-1 and TRBJ2-1; 10 bases map to TRBD2. Germline CDR1 is MNHNS and CDR2 is SASEGT. With 4 bases clipped from V and 4 bases from J, the junction kept 4 bases outside the gene matches. The CDR3 contains 15 residues. The chain's CDR3 is CASSGNSGRYNEQFF. The CDR3 DNA follows: TGTGCCAGCAGTGGAAATAGCGGGAGGTACAATGAGCAGTTCTTC.

V is TRBV6-5 and J is TRBJ1-1; no reliable D call. The germline V and J ends were trimmed by 2 bases and 0 bases, with 7 bases remaining between them. The CDR3 contains 14 residues. From germline, CDR1 is MNHEY and CDR2 SVGAGI. The CDR3 DNA follows: TGTGCCAGCAGTTACGAGGGCATGAACACTGAAGCTTTCTTT. Amino acid sequence: CASSYEGMNTEAFF.

This sequence joins TRBV7-9 and TRBJ1-6; perhaps TRBD1 as D (6 bases). This CDR3 spans 15 amino acids. CDR1 is SEHNR and CDR2 is FQNEAQ in the germline V gene (reference sequence). The V and J ends lost 3 bases and 7 bases respectively, with 13 bases between them. The CDR3: CASSFSGQLNSPLHF. The CDR3 DNA reads as TGTGCCAGCAGCTTTTCGGGACAACTGAATTCACCCCTCCACTTT.

This rearrangement joins TRBV23-1 to TRBJ1-5; maybe TRBD1 (5 bases). TRBV23-1 is an ORF; its function is uncertain. There are 17 residues in the CDR3. V lost 4 bases and J 6 bases, leaving 22 bases between the germline ends. The CDR3 here is CASSRPPGLSVRQPQHF. CDR3 DNA: TGCGCCAGCAGTCGCCCTCCGGGACTATCGGTACGTCAGCCCCAGCATTTT.

The chain has TRBV6-6 and TRBJ1-1; no firm D call. The CDR3 has 14 residues. The V gene lost 1 base and the J gene lost 2 bases, with 8 bases spanning the gap. Germline-derived CDR1 and CDR2 are MNHNY and SVGAGI (reference sequence). The CDR3 here is CASSYFTENTEAFF. The CDR3 coding sequence is TGTGCCAGCAGTTACTTCACAGAAAACACTGAAGCTTTCTTT.

The chain combines TRBV27 with TRBJ1-4; tentatively, D is TRBD1 (5 bases). V was trimmed by 8 bases and J by 4 bases, leaving 11 bases between them. Germline CDR1 and CDR2: MNHEY and SMNVEV (reference sequence). The CDR3 extends over 13 amino acids. The chain's CDR3 is CASSFRGNEKLFF. The CDR3 DNA reads TGTGCCAGCTCCTTTAGGGGTAATGAAAAACTGTTTTTT.

V usage is TRBV11-3 and J usage is TRBJ2-2, with D possibly being TRBD1 (5 bases). Germline-derived CDR1 and CDR2 are SGHNT and YENEEA. The CDR3 covers 15 residues. Trimming stripped 5 bases from V and 6 bases from J, with 16 bases between. This CDR3 is CASSRGDSYAGELFF. CDR3 in DNA: TGTGCCAGCAGCCGTGGCGACAGTTATGCCGGGGAGCTGTTTTTT.

The gene calls are TRBV6-5 and TRBJ1-1; perhaps TRBD1 as D (6 bases). The V and J ends lost 6 bases and 10 bases respectively, with 12 bases between them. The germline V gene has CDR1 MNHEY and CDR2 SVGAGI. The CDR3 is made up of 11 amino acids. CDR3 residues: CASRSGAVAFF. For the CDR3, the DNA is TGTGCCAGCAGATCGGGGGCAGTAGCTTTCTTT.

The chain links TRBV18 to TRBJ1-1, with TRBD1 identical over 7 bases. The CDR3 consists of 14 residues. Germline V gives CDR1 KGHSH, CDR2 LQKENI. With V trimmed by 4 bases and J by 6 bases, 8 bases remained unmatched. The CDR3 coding sequence is TGTGCCAGCTCACTACAGGACAGGAGCGCTGAAGCTTTCTTT. Translation gives CASSLQDRSAEAFF. The full variable domain, completed using reference TRBV18 and TRBJ1-1, is NAGVMQNPRHLVRRRGQEARLRCSPMKGHSHVYWYRQLPEEGLKFMVYLQKENIIDESGMPKERFSAEFPKEGPSILRIQQVVRGDSAAYFCASSLQDRSAEAFFGQGTRLTVV.

The chain couples TRBV7-8 to TRBJ2-5; no reliable D call. The J call may be incorrect, as the DNA end agrees better with TRBJ2-7. The CDR3 runs to 13 residues. The germline CDR1 and CDR2 sequences are SGHVS and FQNEAQ. CDR3 bases: TGTGCCAGCAGCTTAGTTGTGTATAACGAGCAGTACTTC. It translates to CASSLVVYNEQYF.

This clone was seen once. The chain combines TRBV6-4 with TRBJ2-1; D is possibly TRBD1 (5 bases). Germline values: CDR1 MRHNA, CDR2 SNTAGT. The CDR3 is 15 amino acids. The ends were cut back, 3 bases at V and 0 bases at J, with 9 bases in the middle. The DNA for the CDR3 is TGTGCCAGCAGTGAGGGGCGGAGCTCCTACAATGAGCAGTTCTTC. Residues: CASSEGRSSYNEQFF.

Notes on this clone: This CDR3 is also generated by other DNA sequences in the sample. V usage is TRBV6-5 and J usage is TRBJ2-1; the D gene could be TRBD1 or TRBD2 (5 bases each). CDR3 length: 15 amino acids. The V end lost 4 bases, the J end lost 7 bases, and 17 bases lay between the germline ends. CDR1 is MNHEY, CDR2 SVGAGI, per germline. The CDR3: CASSSPGRWGNEQFF. Here the CDR3 DNA reads TGTGCCAGCAGTTCTCCCGGGCGGTGGGGGAATGAGCAGTTCTTC.

This chain joins TRBV27 and TRBJ2-5; 9 bases match TRBD2. The length of the CDR3 is 17 residues. V was pared by 2 bases and J by 4 bases, with 11 bases of the junction left unmatched. The germline V gene has CDR1 MNHEY and CDR2 SMNVEV (reference sequence). CDR3 sequence (DNA): TGTGCCAGCAGTTTACTGGGCGGGAGGGCCGTAGCAGAGACCCAGTACTTC. This encodes CASSLLGGRAVAETQYF.